Listed below are T cell receptor beta chains from one sample, sequenced in a study of CD8+ T cells in alopecia areata. Clones were read by immunoSEQ multiplex PCR, and TCRdb kept only the in-frame ones, dropping some. Among approximately 200,000 clones, 45% to 75% were seen once, and the ten largest hold roughly 0.7%. Source: CD4+ T cells sorted from blood, taken at week 4, from a patient treated with tofacitinib. These receptors originate from a human donor with alopecia areata. Each CDR3 is given with its conserved first and last residue. Only part of the rows carry a size: once, few, many, or a class if the clone is expanded.

v_gene	len	abundance	CDR3aa
TRBV29-1	13	few	CSVAQGIGYEQYF
TRBV15	14	-	CATSLEGRNQPQHF
TRBV4-3	16	-	CASSLGGPPMNTEAFF
TRBV6-5	13	-	CASLRSRESTQYF
TRBV5-1	17	-	CASSYNTGVPGANVLTF
TRBV2	15	-	CASRGGVRTTGELFF
TRBV4-1	17	-	CASSQFFSERGTDTQYF
TRBV5-1	12	once	CASRTSQETQYF
TRBV6-1	14	-	CASSVWGNTGELFF
TRBV5-1	13	-	CASSFDKAGTQYF
TRBV30	11	-	CAWRQYYEQYF
TRBV6-5	13	-	CASGGIGRETQYF
TRBV6-5	14	few	CASSYSGRRYEQYF
TRBV6-5	14	-	CASSYGASVDTQYF
TRBV11-2	13	-	CASTLSPGDTQYF
TRBV29-1	13	few	CSVGLGVTDTQYF
TRBV7-8	12	-	CASGHSNTEAFF
TRBV7-2	16	-	CASSFRTSGNGRTQYF
TRBV30	12	few	CAWKRVNTEAFF
TRBV7-2	13	-	CASSLEGDSEAFF
TRBV4-2	15	-	CASSQEAAGGGTQYF
TRBV5-1	16	-	CASSLAAGHALTEAFF
TRBV29-1	14	-	CSTPDFGDALEQYF
TRBV2	16	-	CASSESGRGGTDTQYF
TRBV2	15	once	CASSASTAGANVLTF
TRBV20-1	11	-	CSAKRGETQYF
TRBV28	16	few	CASSLWSPGQSNGYTF
TRBV30	13	-	CAWSVEGISEAFF
TRBV29-1	13	-	CSVGSSGANVLTF
TRBV11-2	14	-	CASSLFYPTDTQYF
TRBV30	13	-	CAWIRQGPYEQYF
TRBV7-6	14	-	CASSTTSARETQYF
TRBV5-1	14	-	CASSLGDRVSEQYF
TRBV6-5	14	-	CASIRAGESNEQFF
TRBV27	15	-	CASSLSRSSTDTQYF
TRBV30	13	-	CAWSRDRGQPQHF
TRBV7-2	11	-	CASSPDIWQFF
TRBV7-3	17	-	CASSMKWRTTLGETQYF
TRBV29-1	13	-	CSVGPGRGTGYTF
TRBV29-1	13	few	CSAYKGQYNEQFF
TRBV5-4	15	few	CASSSWFKGGETQYF
TRBV25-1	15	few	CASSEQGARSDGYTF
TRBV10-3	12	few	CATSGSIYEQYF
TRBV30	13	-	CAWMASVYNEQFF
TRBV29-1	14	-	CSVLPAGRSYEQYF
TRBV18	13	-	CASSQTGQTEAFF
TRBV29-1	13	-	CSVGHGSFYEQYF
TRBV29-1	12	-	CSGTLALGEQFF
TRBV29-1	11	few	CSVEGTGEQYF
TRBV4-2	15	-	CASSPIAGSQYEQYF
TRBV30	13	once	CAWAGGLSYEQYF
TRBV14	13	few	CASSQGRGTEQFF
TRBV30	16	few	CAWSGLAGGYSYEQYF
TRBV29-1	13	few	CSVEGNGQETQYF
TRBV5-8	16	few	CASSLEGQGAYNEQFF
TRBV29-1	14	-	CSATGSGGSYGYTF
TRBV6-1	14	-	CASSEGGFPKGQYF
TRBV29-1	12	once	CSVFRGQETQYF
TRBV2	16	-	CASSSLPAGPGGIQYF